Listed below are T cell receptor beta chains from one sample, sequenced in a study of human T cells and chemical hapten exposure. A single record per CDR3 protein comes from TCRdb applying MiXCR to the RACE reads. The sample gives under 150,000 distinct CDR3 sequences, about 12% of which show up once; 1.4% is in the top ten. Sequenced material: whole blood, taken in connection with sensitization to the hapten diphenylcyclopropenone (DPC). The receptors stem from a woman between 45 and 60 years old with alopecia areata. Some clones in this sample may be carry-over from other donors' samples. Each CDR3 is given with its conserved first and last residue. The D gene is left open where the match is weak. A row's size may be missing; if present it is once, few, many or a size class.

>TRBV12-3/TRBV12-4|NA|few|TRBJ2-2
TGTGCCAGCAGTTCCGGATGGGCCGGGGAGCTGTTTTTT
CASSSGWAGELFF
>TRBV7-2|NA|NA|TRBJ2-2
TGTGCCAGCAGCTTTACAAGCAACACTGTCGGGGAGCTGTTTTTT
CASSFTSNTVGELFF
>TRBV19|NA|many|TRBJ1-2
TGTGCCAGTAGTCACCAAGGATACTATGGCTACACCTTC
CASSHQGYYGYTF
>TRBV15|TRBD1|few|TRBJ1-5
TGTGCCACCAGGGGACAGGGTAATCAGCCCCAGCATTTT
CATRGQGNQPQHF
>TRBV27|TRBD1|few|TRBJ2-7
TGTGCCAGCGGAGTGGGACAGGCAACCTACGAGCAGTACTTC
CASGVGQATYEQYF
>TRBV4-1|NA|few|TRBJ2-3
TGCGCCAGCAGCCAAGGCAAACCCGGCGGGGGCCTACGCAGGGATACGCAGTATTTT
CASSQGKPGGGLRRDTQYF
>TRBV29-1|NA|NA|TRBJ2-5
TGCAGCGTTATCACGGTGGGAGAGACCCAGTACTTC
CSVITVGETQYF
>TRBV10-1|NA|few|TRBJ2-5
TGCGCCAGCAGTGAGACGGCCGTGGCGGAGACCCAGTACTTC
CASSETAVAETQYF
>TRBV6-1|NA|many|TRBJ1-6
TGTGCCAGCATCCAGGGGAGGAATTCACCCCTCCACTTT
CASIQGRNSPLHF
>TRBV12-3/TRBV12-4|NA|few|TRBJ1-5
TGTGCCAGCAGTTTCGGAGGGGTTAATCAGCCCCAGCATTTT
CASSFGGVNQPQHF
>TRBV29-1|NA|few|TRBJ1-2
TGCAGCGTTGGTGGCTACACCTTC
CSVGGYTF
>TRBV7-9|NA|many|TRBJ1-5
TGTGCCAGCAGCTTAGCCGCCGGATTCAATCAGCCCCAGCATTTT
CASSLAAGFNQPQHF
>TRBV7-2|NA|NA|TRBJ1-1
TGTGCCAGCAGTATAACAGCTAACACTGAAGCTTTCTTT
CASSITANTEAFF
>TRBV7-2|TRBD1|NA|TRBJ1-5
TGTGCCAGCAGCTTTGGGGGACAGGTTAATCAGCCCCAGCATTTT
CASSFGGQVNQPQHF
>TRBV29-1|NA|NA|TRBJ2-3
TGCAGCGTCCAAAGCACAAATACGCAGTATTTT
CSVQSTNTQYF
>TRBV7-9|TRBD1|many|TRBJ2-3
TGTGCCAGCAGTCGAGGGGGCAGATCCACAGATACGCAGTATTTT
CASSRGGRSTDTQYF
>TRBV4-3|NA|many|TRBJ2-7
TGCGCCAGCAGCCAAGGGAGGGGTACCCACGAGCAGTACTTC
CASSQGRGTHEQYF
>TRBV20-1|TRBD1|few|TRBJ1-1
TGCAGTGCTAGCCGGGACAGGGGAATGAACACTGAAGCTTTCTTT
CSASRDRGMNTEAFF
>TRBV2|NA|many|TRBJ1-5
TGTGCCAGCTCGGGTCCCTGGGGGCTCAGCAATCAGCCCCAGCATTTT
CASSGPWGLSNQPQHF
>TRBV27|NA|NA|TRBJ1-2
TGTGCCAGCAGGCGGTGGGATACCTATGGCTACACCTTC
CASRRWDTYGYTF
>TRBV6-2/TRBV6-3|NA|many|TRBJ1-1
TGTGCCAGCAAGTCGGGACTGGTGACTGAAGCTTTCTTT
CASKSGLVTEAFF
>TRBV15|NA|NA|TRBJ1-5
TGTGCCACCAGCAGAGATTGGCGGGACATCTATCAGCCCCAGCATTTT
CATSRDWRDIYQPQHF
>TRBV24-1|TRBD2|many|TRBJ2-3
TGTGCCACCAGTGATTTTGGGGGGGTCACAGATGCGCAGTATTTT
CATSDFGGVTDAQYF
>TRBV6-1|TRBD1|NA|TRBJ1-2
TGTGCCAGCAGTGTAGACAGGGCGACCTACTATGGCTACACCTTC
CASSVDRATYYGYTF
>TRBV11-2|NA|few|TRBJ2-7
TGTGCCAGCAGCTTAGAAGGCCTCGCGGGGGCCTCCTACGAGCAGTACTTC
CASSLEGLAGASYEQYF
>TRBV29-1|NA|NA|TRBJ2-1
TGCAGCGTTGGATCCCGGGAGCAGTTCTTC
CSVGSREQFF
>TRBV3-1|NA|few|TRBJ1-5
TGTGCCAGCAGCCTAAATTGGGAACAGCAGCCCCAGCATTTT
CASSLNWEQQPQHF
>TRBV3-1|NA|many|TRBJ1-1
TGTGCCAGCAGCCAAGATAGGGCTACCAACACTGAAGCTTTCTTT
CASSQDRATNTEAFF
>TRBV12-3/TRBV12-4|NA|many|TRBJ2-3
TGTGCCAGCAGGAAACAGGGAAGCACAGATACGCAGTATTTT
CASRKQGSTDTQYF
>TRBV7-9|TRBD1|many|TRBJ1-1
TGTGCCAGTCACCGCCTTGGCACAGGGGACACTGAAGCTTTCTTT
CASHRLGTGDTEAFF
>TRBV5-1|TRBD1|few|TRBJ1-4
TGCGCCAGCACGCCGGGGACAGGGTCGGAAAAACTGTTTTTT
CASTPGTGSEKLFF
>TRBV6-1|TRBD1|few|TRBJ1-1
TGTGCCAGCGGTATTCGGCCCGGACAGGGACGGAACACTGAAGCTTTCTTT
CASGIRPGQGRNTEAFF
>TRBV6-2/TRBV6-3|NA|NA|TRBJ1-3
TGTGCCAGCAGTCGCCGTATACACTCTGGAAACACCATATATTTT
CASSRRIHSGNTIYF
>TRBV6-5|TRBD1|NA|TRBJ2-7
TGTGCCAGCAGTTACTCCCGGACAGGGGGCAACGAGCAGTACTTC
CASSYSRTGGNEQYF
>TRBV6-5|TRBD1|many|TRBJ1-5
TGTGCCAGCAGCCAGAGACAGGGAAATCAGCCCCAGCATTTT
CASSQRQGNQPQHF
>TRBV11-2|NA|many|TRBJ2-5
TGTGCCAGCAGCTTCGACAGCCCAGAGACCCAGTACTTC
CASSFDSPETQYF
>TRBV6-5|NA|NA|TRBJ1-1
TGTGCCAGCAGTGGCAGGTACACTGAAGCTTTCTTT
CASSGRYTEAFF
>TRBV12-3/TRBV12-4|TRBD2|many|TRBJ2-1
TGTGCCAGCAGGGCGGGAGGGTACAATGAGCAGTTCTTC
CASRAGGYNEQFF
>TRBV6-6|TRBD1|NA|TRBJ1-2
TGTGCCAGCACCCACGAACGGACAGGAGGCTACACCTTC
CASTHERTGGYTF
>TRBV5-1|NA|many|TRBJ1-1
TGCGCCAGCAGCTTGGAGGTCAACTCTGCGGGGGAAGCTTTCTTT
CASSLEVNSAGEAFF
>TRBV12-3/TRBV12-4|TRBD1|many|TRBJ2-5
TGTGCCAGCAGTTTGACAGGGGAGGCAGAGACCCAGTACTTC
CASSLTGEAETQYF
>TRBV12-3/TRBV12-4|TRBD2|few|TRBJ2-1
TGTGCCAGCAACCAGAGGGGACTAGCGGGGCACAATGAGCAGTTCTTC
CASNQRGLAGHNEQFF
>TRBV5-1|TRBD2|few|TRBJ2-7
TGCGCCAGCAGCTGGGGGACTAGCGAGCAGTACTTC
CASSWGTSEQYF
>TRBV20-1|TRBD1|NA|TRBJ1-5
TGCAGTGCTAGCCTTACAGGGGGTAGCAATCAGCCCCAGCATTTT
CSASLTGGSNQPQHF
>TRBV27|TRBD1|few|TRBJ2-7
TGTGCCAGCAGTTTATCGGGGACAGGGAGCTCCTACGAGCAGTACTTC
CASSLSGTGSSYEQYF
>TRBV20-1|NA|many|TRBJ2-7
TGCAGTGCCAAACGCAGGACTAAACCCTACGAGCAGTACTTC
CSAKRRTKPYEQYF